This T cell receptor beta chain was identified in a study of CD4 T cell repertoires in COVID-19. Study-wide background: CFSE-low cells expanded roughly ten days with IL-2, then restimulated with other coronavirus spikes. Study results and limitations: Two or all three memory subsets shared several highly expanded SARS-CoV-2-reactive clonotypes. Some SARS-CoV-2 clonotypes, between about 7 and 28%, recurred in SARS-CoV and/or HKU1 cultures.

Per the germline V gene, CDR1 is SGHTS and CDR2 is YDEGEE. The V and J ends lost 2 bases and 0 bases respectively, with 6 bases between them. The CDR3 has 14 residues. This clone has only one observation. The antigen is undetermined. These memory T cells were uncultured and sequenced directly after ex vivo isolation. Using immunoSEQ multiplex PCR, the repertoire was profiled, and TCRdb retains in-frame clones only, with some absent. The sample lists 20,000 to 30,000 clones, over 85% occurring once. The sample here was circulating follicular helper CD4+ T cells (cTfh) from blood, taken before the COVID-19 pandemic. This clonotype was sampled from a human donor who had COVID-19. The chain recombines TRBV5-8 with TRBJ1-3; no definite D call. The CDR3 reads CASSFRDSGNTIYF. CDR3 coding DNA: TGTGCCAGCAGCTTTCGGGACTCTGGAAACACCATATATTTT.